This paragraph reports one TCR beta chain. The source of the sample is a study of blood T cell repertoires in COVID-19. At the level of the study: PBMCs, B-cell-depleted T cells, or T cells were the source of the cDNA or gDNA that made up the material.

Assay: immunoSEQ multiplex PCR; the TCRdb copy retains only in-frame clones and omits some. Among about 280,000 clones listed, around nine tenths were seen once. V was pared by 5 bases and J by 8 bases, with 4 bases of the junction left unmatched. CDR1 is MNHEY and CDR2 is SVGAGI in the germline V gene. This CDR3 region has 13 residues. The V gene is TRBV6-5, the J gene TRBJ2-1; 9 bases fit TRBD2. This clonotype was sampled from a woman in her 30s with COVID-19, enrolled during active disease. The sequenced sample consisted of peripheral blood. DNA of the CDR3: TGTGCCAGCAGTACCCGGACTAGCGATGAGCAGTTCTTC. It is translated as CASSTRTSDEQFF.